This paragraph reports one TCR beta chain. Its antigen is still unknown. Qualities for individual bases were not recorded, and no much larger clone is one base off. This specimen belongs to a study of cytomegalovirus exposure and HLA in healthy donors (dated by TCRdb to 2015 to 2018). Regarding the complete study: An earlier analysis of a few hundred of the donors reported about 280 Gb of sequence data and 95 million to 130 million unique TCR beta sequences obtained from around 180 million T cells. An early release that covered roughly 600 HLA-typed donors contained around 300 gigabases of sequencing data and tens of millions of unique TCR sequences. Of the roughly 400 genotyped donors, approximately 81% were placed in the genetic ancestry cluster associated with self-reported Caucasian donors. The study was designed to test whether signatures of past pathogen exposure could be identified by cataloging public T cell receptors. The T cell repertoires of several hundred subjects were profiled by immunosequencing and related to cytomegalovirus serostatus. In addition to the first cohort of approximately 650 subjects, a separate validation cohort of approximately 120 different subjects was used. High-throughput TCR immunosequencing, statistical association of individual TCRs with disease status, and machine learning were combined to predict cytomegalovirus infection status. To study patterns of TCR occurrence, a later analysis re-analyzed previously published TCR beta repertoires from 600 to 750 donors and added high-resolution HLA genotyping. Rather than drawing on any new phenotypic data, the later analysis identified candidate immune exposures from TCR beta sequences and the way those sequences occurred across donors. To decide whether each TCR beta V gene segment behaved as functional or pseudogenic, an earlier analysis of some 580 of the donors relied on high-throughput TCR beta sequencing. Donor age, sex, ethnicity and CMV serostatus were compiled alongside the repertoire data. In a later genetic analysis, genome-wide SNP genotypes for about three fifths of the roughly 670 donors were used, and that subset was treated as a discovery cohort. Every repertoire in the discovery cohort had been generated on one and the same sequencing platform. Class I and class II HLA loci were covered by the typing at four-digit resolution. The number of donors typed differed by locus, with roughly 620-640 for A, B, C, DRB1 and DQB1, roughly 520 for DQA1, 600 to 610 for DPA1, and around 450 for DPB1. Several DR-DQ haplotypes were handled as single units for association and clustering, since linkage in the cohort was strong. Among over 350 genotyped donors of the cohort, an average of around 240,000 unique TCR beta nucleotide sequences were sequenced per donor, around 20% of them non-productive.

CDR1 and CDR2, per the germline V gene (reference sequence), are GTSNPN and SVGIG. The CDR3 runs 14 amino acids, cysteine and phenylalanine included. Of the read, only the CDR3 DNA is kept; its 42 bases are in frame from base 1. Germline trimming amounts to 1 base on V and 4 bases on J, with 5 as the count of junction bases outside the gene matches. In total, roughly 710 healthy bone marrow donors made up the cohort. At the time of sampling, all cohort members were nominally healthy, though unrecorded immune exposures were likely present. The donor tested CMV seronegative, placing the donor among the 350 or so seronegative members of the cohort. A peripheral blood sample was provided by each donor, and peripheral blood mononuclear cells were used for TCR beta sequencing. The Qiagen DNeasy Blood Extraction Kit was used to extract genomic DNA from the blood cell samples. Study-wide findings and limitations: When HLA alleles, especially DR and DQ, strongly co-occurred, TCR associations were difficult to assign to individual alleles. A group of highly shared sequence variants was considered likely to be a technical artifact of the sequencing pipeline. The classifier was reported to diagnose cytomegalovirus status with high specificity and sensitivity in both the original cohort and the validation cohort. A later analysis associated around 16,000 TCR beta sequences with specific HLA alleles at a false discovery rate of 0.05. CMV serostatus was the only immune exposure information available for the cohort. According to the authors, the approach could potentially be generalized to other disease states and immunological phenotypes. Linkage disequilibrium might explain the correlated functional status among segregating V segments, but an unknown experimental factor could not be ruled out. The study listed 150 to 200 TCR beta chains as associated with cytomegalovirus. A further reported finding was that TCR beta sequences accurately predicted the HLA-A and HLA-B alleles for most subjects in the first cohort. According to a later analysis, parvovirus B19, influenza, CMV and Epstein-Barr virus appeared linked to several top co-occurrence clusters. Most TCR sequences were observed very rarely across donors, whereas some public TCRs were present in many individuals. According to a later genetic analysis, donors in an Asian-associated ancestry cluster had fewer N-insertions in productive TCRs than the approximately 630-donor mean. In a later analysis, HLA-associated TCR beta chains showed more clonal expansion and lower generation probabilities than non-associated chains that were equally common. In this cohort, only TCR beta chains were sequenced, and detectable features were limited by the absence of alpha or paired-chain data. According to a later analysis, TCR association rates differed among HLA loci, with DRB1 alleles showing the most associated TCRs and HLA-C alleles showing the fewest. An earlier analysis of some 560 of the donors showed that most TCR beta V segments appeared in productive rearrangements either about 87% or about 30% of the time, which broadly matched IMGT annotations. Some IMGT-functional V segments, including TRBV6-2 and TRBV6-3, could not be distinguished by the 87-base-pair reads and were therefore excluded. HLA typing was unavailable for some donors at each locus, so association tests used only the typed subset. In vitro tests confirmed that a few of the cytomegalovirus-associated TCR beta chains recognize cytomegalovirus antigens. A later genetic analysis associated a missense DCLRE1C variant with V-gene and J-gene trimming of TCR beta chains, and an independent cohort replicated the association. Roughly uniform sequencing depth across donors was assumed in presence/absence analyses, although this assumption may not hold. Most CMV-associated TCR beta chains appeared to be HLA-restricted in a later analysis, and the HLA associations seemed to be driven largely by CMV exposure. Because counts were too low, about 18 rarely observed V segments, including chromosome 9 orphons, were excluded from the earlier analysis of some 540 of the donors.

Libraries were prepared through the immunoSEQ multiplex PCR assay. The multiplex PCR relied on a mix of 60 forward primers for TCR Vbeta segments and 13 reverse primers for TCR Jbeta segments. Amplification of the CDR3 region of rearranged TCR beta genes was performed with a multiplex PCR assay on genomic DNA. On the Illumina HiSeq System, the amplified TCR beta libraries were sequenced as 87-base-pair reads. In the authors' own workflow: A later analysis tallied 70 million to 100 million unique TCR beta chains across the 550 to 850 repertoires, and around 9.9 million of those chains were shared by two or more donors. Raw reads were error-corrected and collapsed into unique sequences by a nearest-neighbor algorithm in which closely related sequences were merged to remove PCR and sequencing errors. Alignment of CDR3 sequences to IMGT reference sequences was used to assign V, D and J gene segments. For a sequence to be retained, a match of at least six nucleotides to both a V gene segment and a J gene segment was required. Rearrangements were called productive when the CDR3 lacked stop codons and stayed in frame with V and J; all others were non-productive. Following IMGT convention, CDR3 was defined as the stretch from the second conserved V-encoded cysteine up to the conserved J-encoded phenylalanine. In an earlier analysis of more than 550 of the donors, sequences lacking an unambiguous match to a single V gene segment were excluded. In an earlier analysis of 587 of the donors, V segments were called functional above 56.7% productive rearrangements and were called segregating when the between-donor standard deviation exceeded 5%. A statistical classification framework was built for diagnosing cytomegalovirus status from the catalog of TCR beta chain sequences. V and J gene assignment, in a later analysis, came from comparing TCR nucleotide sequences with IMGT/GENE-DB human TR gene sequences. Using the TCRdist pipeline, a later analysis assigned CDR3 sequences along with most-parsimonious VDJ recombination scenarios. A later analysis defined each TCR beta chain by its CDR3 amino acid sequence plus V-gene family, and excluded reads lacking a unique V-gene family. In a later analysis, 550 to 650 highly shared, low-generation-probability nucleotide sequences were removed to address suspected cross-contamination and a sequencing artifact. In a later analysis, a clonal expansion index was calculated for each public chain from normalized within-repertoire ranks of inferred template counts. In a later analysis, generation probabilities were computed using a VDJ recombination model fitted to out-of-frame rearrangements, and the results were checked against IGoR. In a later analysis, hypergeometric tests were used to score TCR-TCR, TCR-HLA and TCR-CMV co-occurrence, with a repertoire-size bias correction applied to TCR pairs. A later analysis estimated false discovery rates by permuting HLA or CMV assignments 20 times. In a later analysis, co-occurring TCRs were grouped with DBSCAN, and TCRdist sequence similarity was added when clustering was performed within HLA-allele-positive subsets. For co-occurrence clustering, repertoires with fewer than 30,000 or more than 120,000 public chains were excluded, along with roughly 5 repertoires with anomalous nucleotide sharing. TCRdb obtained this table from immuneACCESS and retained in-frame rearrangements with V and J assigned. These tables miss some clones; where compared with another copy, unresolved V genes account for less than half of the shortfall, and the remainder is unexplained. V, J and clone size reflect that table, while D and trimming were determined from the DNA. In this sample the table shows 160,000 or so clones, approximately 81% of which occur a single time. The ten top clones hold around 2.4% of the sample.

The V and J genes are TRBV30 and TRBJ2-7; 9 central bases correspond to TRBD2. The receptor's source is a female donor in good health and CMV-seronegative. The specimen sequenced was PBMCs. The CDR3 loop reads CAWSATSGIYEQYF. In nucleotide form, the sequence is TGTGCCTGGAGTGCGACTAGCGGCATATACGAGCAGTACTTC.